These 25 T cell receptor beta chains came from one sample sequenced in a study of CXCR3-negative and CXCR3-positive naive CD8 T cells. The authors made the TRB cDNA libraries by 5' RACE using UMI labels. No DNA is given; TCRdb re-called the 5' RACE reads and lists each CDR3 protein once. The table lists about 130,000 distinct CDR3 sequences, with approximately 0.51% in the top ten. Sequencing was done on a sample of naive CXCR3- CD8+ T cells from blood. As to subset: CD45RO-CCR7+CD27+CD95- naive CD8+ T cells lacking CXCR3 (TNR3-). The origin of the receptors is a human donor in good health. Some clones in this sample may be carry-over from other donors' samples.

The CDR3 sequence: CASSLERDRGRQPQHF. This chain uses TRBV5-6 with TRBJ1-5; TCRdb reports TRBD1, a call that lacks DNA to check it against. Germline values: CDR1 SGHDT, CDR2 YYEEEE. This CDR3 contains 16 residues. Full variable domain (outside the CDR3, taken from reference TRBV5-6 and TRBJ1-5): DAGVTQSPTHLIKTRGQQVTLRCSPKSGHDTVSWYQQALGQGPQFIFQYYEEEERQRGNFPDRFSGHQFPNYSSELNVNALLLGDSALYLCASSLERDRGRQPQHFGDGTRLSIL.

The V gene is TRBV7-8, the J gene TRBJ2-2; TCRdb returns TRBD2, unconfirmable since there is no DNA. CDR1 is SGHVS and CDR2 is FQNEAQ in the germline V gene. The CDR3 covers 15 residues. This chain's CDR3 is CASSPGLVNTGELFF.

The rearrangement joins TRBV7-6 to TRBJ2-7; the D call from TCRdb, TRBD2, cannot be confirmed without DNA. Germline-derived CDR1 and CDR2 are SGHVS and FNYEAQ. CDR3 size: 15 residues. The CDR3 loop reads CASSSGLAASYEQYF.

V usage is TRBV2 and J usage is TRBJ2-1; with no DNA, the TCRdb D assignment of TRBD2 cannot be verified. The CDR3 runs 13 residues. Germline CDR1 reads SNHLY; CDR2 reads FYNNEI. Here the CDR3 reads CASRDTSSNEQFF.

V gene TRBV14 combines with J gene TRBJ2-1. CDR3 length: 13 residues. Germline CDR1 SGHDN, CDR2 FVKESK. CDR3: CASSHGLFNEQFF.

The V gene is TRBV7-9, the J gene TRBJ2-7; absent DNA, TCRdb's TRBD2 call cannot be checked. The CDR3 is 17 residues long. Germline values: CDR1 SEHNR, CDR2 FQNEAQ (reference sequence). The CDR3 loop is CASSLGTSGVPSYEQYF.

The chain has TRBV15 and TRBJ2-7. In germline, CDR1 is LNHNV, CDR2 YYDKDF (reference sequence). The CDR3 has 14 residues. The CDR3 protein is CATSPDDSPYEQYF.

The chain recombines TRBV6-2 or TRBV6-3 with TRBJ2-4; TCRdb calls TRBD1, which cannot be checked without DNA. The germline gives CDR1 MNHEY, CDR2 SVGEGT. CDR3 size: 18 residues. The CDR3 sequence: CASSYSLTGEIAKNIQYF.

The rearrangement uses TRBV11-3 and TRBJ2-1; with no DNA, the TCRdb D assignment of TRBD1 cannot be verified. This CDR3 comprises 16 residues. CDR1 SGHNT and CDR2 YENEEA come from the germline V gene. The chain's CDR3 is CASSAGSRAQSNEQFF.

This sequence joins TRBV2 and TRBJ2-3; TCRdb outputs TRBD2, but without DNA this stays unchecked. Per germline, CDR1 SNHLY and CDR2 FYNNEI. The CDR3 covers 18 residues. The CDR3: CASSVSPQEEPVTDTQYF. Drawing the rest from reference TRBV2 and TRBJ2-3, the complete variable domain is EPEVTQTPSHQVTQMGQEVILRCVPISNHLYFYWYRQILGQKVEFLVSFYNNEISEKSEIFDDQFSVERPDGSNFTLKIRSTKLEDSAMYFCASSVSPQEEPVTDTQYFGPGTRLTVL.

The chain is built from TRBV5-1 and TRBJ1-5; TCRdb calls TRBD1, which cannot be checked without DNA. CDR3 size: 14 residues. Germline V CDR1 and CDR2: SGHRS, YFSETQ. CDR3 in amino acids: CASSLTGPGQPQHF.

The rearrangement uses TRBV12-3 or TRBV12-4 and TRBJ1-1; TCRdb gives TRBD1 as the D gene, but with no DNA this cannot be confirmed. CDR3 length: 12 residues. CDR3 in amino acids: CASSFTGAEAFF.

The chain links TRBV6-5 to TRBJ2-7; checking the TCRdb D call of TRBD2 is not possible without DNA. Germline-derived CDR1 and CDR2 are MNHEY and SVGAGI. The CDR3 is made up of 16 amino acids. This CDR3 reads CASSYSDSGGTYEQYF.

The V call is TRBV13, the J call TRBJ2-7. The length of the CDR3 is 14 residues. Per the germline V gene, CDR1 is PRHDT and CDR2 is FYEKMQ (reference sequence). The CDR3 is CASSTGPYSYEQYF.

The CDR3 sequence is CASSQSGRQAEQYF. V is TRBV16 and J is TRBJ2-7; without DNA, the TCRdb call of TRBD1 cannot be checked. The CDR3 is made up of 14 amino acids. Looked up from germline, CDR1 is KGHSY and CDR2 is FQNENV.

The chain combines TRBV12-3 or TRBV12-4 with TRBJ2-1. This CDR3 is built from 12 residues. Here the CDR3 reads CASSWLVAEQFF.

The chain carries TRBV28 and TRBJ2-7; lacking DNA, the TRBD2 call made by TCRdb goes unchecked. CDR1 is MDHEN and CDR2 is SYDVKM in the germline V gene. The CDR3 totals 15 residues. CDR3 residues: CPSSLGLAGGYEQYF.

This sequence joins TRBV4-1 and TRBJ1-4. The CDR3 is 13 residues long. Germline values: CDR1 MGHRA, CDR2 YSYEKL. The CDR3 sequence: CASSQVVNEKLFF.

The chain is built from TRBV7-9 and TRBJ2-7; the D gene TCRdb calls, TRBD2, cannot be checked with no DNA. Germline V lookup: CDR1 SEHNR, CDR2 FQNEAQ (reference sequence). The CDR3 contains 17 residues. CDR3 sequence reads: CASSLGTSGRADYEQYF.

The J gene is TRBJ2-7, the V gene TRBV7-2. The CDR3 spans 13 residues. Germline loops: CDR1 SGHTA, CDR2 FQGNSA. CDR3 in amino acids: CASSPSASHEQYF.

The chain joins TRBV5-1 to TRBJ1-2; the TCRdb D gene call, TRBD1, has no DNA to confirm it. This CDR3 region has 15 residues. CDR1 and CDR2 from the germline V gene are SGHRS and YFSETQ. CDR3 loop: CASSAGTGGFDGYTF.

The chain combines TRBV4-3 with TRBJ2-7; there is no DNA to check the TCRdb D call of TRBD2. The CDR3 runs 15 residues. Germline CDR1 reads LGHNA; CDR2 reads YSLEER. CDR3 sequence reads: CASSQDSSGTWEQYF.

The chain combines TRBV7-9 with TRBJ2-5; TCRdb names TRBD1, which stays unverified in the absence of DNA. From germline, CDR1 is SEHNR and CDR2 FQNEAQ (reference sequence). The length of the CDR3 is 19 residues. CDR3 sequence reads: CASTRLWGDRDGFTETQYF. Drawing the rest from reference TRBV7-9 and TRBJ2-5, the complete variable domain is DTGVSQNPRHKITKRGQNVTFRCDPISEHNRLYWYRQTLGQGPEFLTYFQNEAQLEKSRLLSDRFSAERPKGSFSTLEIQRTEQGDSAMYLCASTRLWGDRDGFTETQYFGPGTRLLVL.

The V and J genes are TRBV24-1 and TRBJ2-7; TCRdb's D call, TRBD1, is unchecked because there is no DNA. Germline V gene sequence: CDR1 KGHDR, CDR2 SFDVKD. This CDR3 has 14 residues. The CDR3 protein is CATSDGQGPYEQYF.

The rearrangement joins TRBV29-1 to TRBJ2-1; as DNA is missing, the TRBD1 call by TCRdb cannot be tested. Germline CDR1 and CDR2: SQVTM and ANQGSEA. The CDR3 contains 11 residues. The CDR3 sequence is CSPFAGGEQFF.